Included here is one T cell receptor (beta chain) sequence, with context. Its recognized antigen is unknown. There are no base qualities to consult, and no much larger clone falls within one base. These data come from a study of blood T cell repertoires in COVID-19 (dated by TCRdb to 2020 to 2022). Study-wide context: Samples from collaborators originated in the United States, Italy and Spain and spanned both the acute and convalescent phases of COVID-19. The material from the prospective study consisted of cDNA or gDNA derived from T cells, B-cell-depleted T cells, or PBMCs. Subjects who had been exposed to COVID-19, were actively infected with it, or had recovered from it provided the deeply sampled blood TCRbeta repertoires that made up the dataset. The repertoires were released in a freely available public database meant as a resource for research on the immune response to SARS-CoV-2. The samples were drawn from two sources: the first 160 participants of the ongoing ImmuneRACE study, and 1,000 to 1,500 subjects contributed by 6 global collaborators. Nearly every sample came with metadata listing a de-identified subject ID, COVID-19 status, age in years and sex. HLA class I and class II types, where available, came from metadata supplied by the sample provider rather than from assay-based typing. Overall study outcomes, separate from this receptor: Clinical and demographic metadata were provided uncurated, with the amount varying by source and participant.

The collaborating institutions used their own protocols to collect whole blood in K2EDTA tubes. Collaborator samples were shipped for TCRbeta analysis as frozen whole blood, isolated PBMCs, or DNA extracted from either sample type. CDR1 and CDR2 are read off the germline V gene (reference sequence) as GTSNPN and SVGIG. Relative to germline, V is 4 bases shorter and J is 0 bases shorter, with 10 bases between their ends. CDR3 length: 14 amino acids, cysteine to phenylalanine. Left in the record is the CDR3 DNA by itself, 42 bases read in frame from the first base. The immunoSEQ Assay, a bias-controlled multiplex PCR, was used to amplify TCRbeta CDR3 regions from genomic DNA. Under the source paper's analysis protocol: Within the assay, amplification of reference gene primers was used to estimate how many nucleated cells each sample contained. Sequence reads were collapsed and filtered to measure the absolute abundance of every unique TCRbeta CDR3 rearrangement. For each sample, productive Simpson clonality was calculated as the square root of Simpson's diversity index across productive rearrangements. TCRdb re-hosts the immuneACCESS table, in-frame sequences only. Its copies lack some clones; in the studies checked, an unresolved V gene accounts for under half of them, and the cause for the rest is not known. V and J calls and clone size come straight from that table; D and trimming were deduced from the DNA. Across this sample there are approximately 240,000 clones, with 80% to 85% seen only once. The ten biggest clones cover around 18% of the sample.

The origin of this receptor is a woman older than 75 with active or convalescent COVID-19. The V gene is TRBV30 and the J gene is TRBJ1-3; no confident D gene assignment can be made. Sequencing was carried out using peripheral blood. Here the CDR3 is given as CAWMRMSSGNTIYF. The DNA sequence reads TGTGCCTGGATGCGGATGAGCTCTGGAAACACCATATATTTT.